Given below is one T cell receptor (beta chain) in context. Its specificity is not known. The data originate from a study of graft-versus-host responses after intestinal transplantation. Trimming left V 2 bases short and J 7 bases short, with 8 bases between. Germline V gene sequence: CDR1 MRHNA, CDR2 SNTAGT. The CDR3 covers 13 residues. Broader study findings: Levels of circulating GvH clones at their peak were associated with early post-transplant HvG declines. Allografts of one patient group, those with graft-donor T cell macrochimerism, had high graft-versus-host to host-versus-graft clonal ratios. Recipient marrow contained GvH clones, some of which appeared first in ileum or blood.

TCRdb keeps only in-frame clones here, not all; method: immunoSEQ multiplex PCR. This table has just under 65,000 clones, 85% to 95% appearing once. The specimen comprised unstimulated CD8+ T cells sorted from spleen or lymph node cells, sampled before transplant. This TCR derives from a human donor who was the organ donor for an intestinal transplant. The J gene is TRBJ2-2, the V gene TRBV6-4; maybe TRBD1 (5 bases). This CDR3 is CASSDKGNGELFF. For the CDR3, the DNA is TGTGCCAGCAGTGACAAGGGGAACGGGGAGCTGTTTTTT.